This T cell receptor (beta chain) was recorded in a study of blood T cell repertoires in COVID-19 (dated by TCRdb to the early 2020s). Broadly, across the study: Collaborator samples came from the United States, Italy and Spain and covered acute and convalescent phases of COVID-19. The prospective study material was composed of cDNA or gDNA derived from T cells, B-cell-depleted T cells, or PBMCs. Deeply sampled blood TCRbeta repertoires from subjects exposed to, actively infected with, or recovered from COVID-19 were included in the dataset. A freely available public database, intended as a resource for researchers studying the immune response to SARS-CoV-2, is where the repertoires were released. The samples were drawn from the first 160 participants of the ongoing ImmuneRACE study and from over 950 subjects provided by 6 global collaborators. Sample metadata almost always included a de-identified subject ID, COVID-19 status, age in years and sex. Where available, HLA class I and class II types were obtained from metadata supplied by the sample provider rather than from assay-based typing.

TCRbeta CDR3 regions were amplified from genomic DNA using the immunoSEQ Assay, a bias-controlled multiplex PCR. The original pipeline was this. The number of nucleated cells in each sample was estimated by amplification of reference gene primers within the assay. To quantify the absolute abundance of each unique TCRbeta CDR3 rearrangement, sequence reads were collapsed and filtered. For each sample, productive Simpson clonality was calculated as the square root of Simpson's diversity index across productive rearrangements. What TCRdb holds here is the immuneACCESS table cut down to in-frame rearrangements. Part of the clones is not present; checked against another copy, under half of the missing clones reflect an unresolved V gene, and the others are unexplained. V and J calls and clone size are copied from that table; D and trimming were computed from the DNA. The sample table shows 35,000 to 55,000 clones, and less than 90% are seen once. Jointly, the top ten make up about 7.2% of the sample.

The CDR3 contains 13 residues, cysteine and phenylalanine counted. CDR3 DNA only is kept here, 39 bases in frame from base 1. Trimming takes 2 bases from V and 3 bases from J, and the germline ends sit 8 bases apart. CDR1 is given as SGHDT and CDR2 as YYEEEE, both from the germline V gene. The collaborating institutions used their own protocols to collect whole blood in K2EDTA tubes. For TCRbeta analysis, collaborators shipped samples as frozen whole blood, isolated PBMCs, or DNA extracted from either of those sample types. Here is what the overall study found, with its caveats: Clinical and demographic metadata were provided uncurated, with the amount varying by source and participant.

For this clone: Its antigen specificity is not known. No much larger clone is present one base from it, and per-base qualities are unavailable.

The sequence links TRBV5-6 to TRBJ1-1, and the D gene may be TRBD1, 6 bases matching. The sequencing input was peripheral blood. The receptor was isolated from a man in his 60s with active COVID-19. The CDR3 protein is CASSFDRYTEAFF. The nucleotide sequence is TGTGCCAGCAGCTTTGACAGGTACACTGAAGCTTTCTTT. The variable domain in full, with residues beyond the CDR3 obtained from the reference TRBV5-6 and TRBJ1-1 genes, is DAGVTQSPTHLIKTRGQQVTLRCSPKSGHDTVSWYQQALGQGPQFIFQYYEEEERQRGNFPDRFSGHQFPNYSSELNVNALLLGDSALYLCASSFDRYTEAFFGQGTRLTVV.